This T cell receptor beta chain was sequenced in a study of T cell responses to AZD1222 COVID-19 vaccine. Produced via immunoSEQ multiplex PCR; TCRdb's table is partial and in-frame only. This sample yields roughly 120,000 clones, of which about 95% are seen a single time; about 3.1% belongs to the top ten. Trimming took off 3 bases at V and 2 bases at J, with 16 bases between the two ends. CDR3 length: 16 residues. Germline V CDR1 and CDR2: SNHLY, FYNNEI. This chain joins TRBV2 and TRBJ1-2; tentative D call: TRBD1 (5 bases). Sequenced here: peripheral blood, sampled 28 days after the second AZD1222 dose. The receptor comes from an adult who received the AZD1222 COVID-19 vaccine. In DNA, the CDR3 is TGTGCCAGCAGTGATTCTATGGCTGAGGGGAACTATGGCTACACCTTC. Its translation: CASSDSMAEGNYGYTF.